These T cell receptor beta chains were read from a single sample in a study of shared clonotypes between healthy human individuals. TCRdb keeps only in-frame clones here, not all; method: immunoSEQ multiplex PCR. This sample has roughly 2.1 million clones, with about 93% found just once. Sequenced input: naive CD8+ T cells from PBMCs. These receptors originate from a man aged 18-30 years in good health. Some clones in this sample may be carry-over from other donors' samples. Each CDR3 is given with its conserved first and last residue. The D gene is left open where the match is weak. Clone size appears in some rows only: once, few, many, or a class for an expanded clone.

v_call	d_call	clone_size	j_call	cdr3_nt	cdr3_aa
TRBV5-1	-	-	TRBJ2-5	TGCGCCAGCAGCTTGAGGGAGACCCAGTACTTC	CASSLRETQYF
TRBV5-1	TRBD1	-	TRBJ1-1	TGCGCCAGCAGTTCAGGGGGCATCACTGAAGCTTTCTTT	CASSSGGITEAFF
TRBV2	-	-	TRBJ2-4	TGTGCCAGCATCCCGAGCTGGGAGAGGAGTGTCGAAAACATTCAGTACTTC	CASIPSWERSVENIQYF
TRBV13	-	-	TRBJ2-1	TGTGCCAGCAGCTCCCTCGATGGGGCAGGGGGGAATGAGCAGTTCTTC	CASSSLDGAGGNEQFF
TRBV9	TRBD2	once	TRBJ2-7	TGTGCCAGCAGCGTATCCAGCGGGAGAGTTTACGAGCAGTACTTC	CASSVSSGRVYEQYF
TRBV7-3	-	-	TRBJ2-3	TGTGCCAGCAGCAACCCGCCAGATACGCAGTATTTT	CASSNPPDTQYF
TRBV5-1	-	-	TRBJ1-5	TGCGCCAGCAGCTTGCTCGGGGGTCAGCCCCAGCATTTT	CASSLLGGQPQHF
TRBV27	-	-	TRBJ2-5	TGTGCCAGCAGTTCGTCCAAGGCCCAGTACTTC	CASSSSKAQYF
TRBV27	TRBD2	-	TRBJ2-1	TGTGCCAGCACGACTAGCGGGAGGGGTATAGGGCAGTTCTTC	CASTTSGRGIGQFF
TRBV4-2	-	-	TRBJ2-1	TGTGCCAGCAGCCAAGGCGCGTTAGCGGATTACAATGAGCAGTTCTTC	CASSQGALADYNEQFF
TRBV19	-	-	TRBJ2-1	TGTGCCAGTAATGGGGGAGTGGGCTACAATGAGCAGTTCTTC	CASNGGVGYNEQFF
TRBV14	-	-	TRBJ1-4	TGTGCCAGCAGTCAAGGGGGGGCGTACGAAAAACTGTTTTTT	CASSQGGAYEKLFF
TRBV5-6	-	-	TRBJ1-5	TGTGCCAGCAGCTTGGGGGCGGGGCAAGGCAATCAGCCCCAGCATTTT	CASSLGAGQGNQPQHF
TRBV11-2	TRBD2	-	TRBJ2-7	TGTGCCAGCAGCCCGGGACTAGCGGGCTATCCCTCCTACGAGCAGTACTTC	CASSPGLAGYPSYEQYF
TRBV6-5	-	once	TRBJ1-2	TGTGCCAGCAGTCCCGGAGAAGGGCCAGGCTACACCTTC	CASSPGEGPGYTF
TRBV27	TRBD1	-	TRBJ1-1	TGTGCCAGCAGTTTATTAGGACAGGGGGCGACTGAAGCTTTCTTT	CASSLLGQGATEAFF
TRBV15	-	-	TRBJ2-1	TGTGCCACCAGCAACCCTTGGGGACCAACCCAGAATGAGCAGTTCTTC	CATSNPWGPTQNEQFF
TRBV7-2	-	-	TRBJ2-2	TGTGCCAGCAGCCCCCGAGTAGCGGAGCTGTTTTTT	CASSPRVAELFF
TRBV19	-	-	TRBJ2-7	TGTGCCAGTGGTGAAACCTACGAGCAGTACTTC	CASGETYEQYF
TRBV27	TRBD2	-	TRBJ2-1	TGTGCCAGCAGTTTATTGGGTCTAGCGGGAATCTACAATGAGCAGTTCTTC	CASSLLGLAGIYNEQFF
TRBV9	-	-	TRBJ2-2	TGTGCCAGCAGCCCTGGAGGGGACACCGGGGAGCTGTTTTTT	CASSPGGDTGELFF
TRBV27	-	-	TRBJ1-6	TGTGCCAGCAGTTTATTGGGATTCGATTCACCCCTCCACTTT	CASSLLGFDSPLHF
TRBV27	TRBD2	-	TRBJ2-1	TGTGCCAGCAGTTTATATCCTAGCGGGAGGGCCCATGAGCAGTTCTTC	CASSLYPSGRAHEQFF
TRBV7-2	TRBD1	-	TRBJ2-7	TGTGCCAGCAGCACCTCGACAGGGTCCCACTCCTACGAGCAGTACTTC	CASSTSTGSHSYEQYF
TRBV19	-	-	TRBJ1-2	TGTGCCAGTGCCGGACAGTCATTAAGCTATGGCTACACCTTC	CASAGQSLSYGYTF
TRBV6-6	-	-	TRBJ1-5	TGTGCCAGCAGTTACCTAGGGGTTCAGCCCCAGCATTTT	CASSYLGVQPQHF
TRBV5-1	-	once	TRBJ2-5	TGCGCCAGCAGCCCACTGCTGGGGGCGCGCCAAGAGACCCAGTACTTC	CASSPLLGARQETQYF
TRBV4-2	TRBD2	-	TRBJ2-1	TGTGCCAGCAGCCAAGATGAGGCTAGCGGGCGATACAATGAGCAGTTCTTC	CASSQDEASGRYNEQFF
TRBV5-1	TRBD2	-	TRBJ2-5	TGCGCCAGCAGCTACTGGGCGGGAGGCCCGCTCCAAGAGACCCAGTACTTC	CASSYWAGGPLQETQYF
TRBV11-2	-	-	TRBJ2-5	TGTGCCAGCAGCTTCTATGGTCCTCCTGGAAGAGAGACCCAGTACTTC	CASSFYGPPGRETQYF
TRBV29-1	TRBD1	-	TRBJ2-7	TGCAGCGTAGATGACGGGACAGGGGGGTTTGAGCAGTACTTC	CSVDDGTGGFEQYF
TRBV9	-	-	TRBJ1-1	TGTGCCAGCACCCGATTCGGGGACCCGAACACTGAAGCTTTCTTT	CASTRFGDPNTEAFF
TRBV9	TRBD2	-	TRBJ2-7	TGTGCCAGCAGCGTAGCCGTGGGAGGGCCCTCCTACGAGCAGTACTTC	CASSVAVGGPSYEQYF
TRBV5-4	-	-	TRBJ2-1	TGTGCCAGCAGCTTGGCATGGGGGGCGGACAATGAGCAGTTCTTC	CASSLAWGADNEQFF
TRBV27	-	-	TRBJ2-7	TGTGCCAGCAGTTTGGTCGGAGCGAACCGCGAGCAGTACTTC	CASSLVGANREQYF
TRBV4-2	-	-	TRBJ2-1	TGTGCCAGCAGCCAAGTAGGCGAGGTTCCCTACAATGAGCAGTTCTTC	CASSQVGEVPYNEQFF